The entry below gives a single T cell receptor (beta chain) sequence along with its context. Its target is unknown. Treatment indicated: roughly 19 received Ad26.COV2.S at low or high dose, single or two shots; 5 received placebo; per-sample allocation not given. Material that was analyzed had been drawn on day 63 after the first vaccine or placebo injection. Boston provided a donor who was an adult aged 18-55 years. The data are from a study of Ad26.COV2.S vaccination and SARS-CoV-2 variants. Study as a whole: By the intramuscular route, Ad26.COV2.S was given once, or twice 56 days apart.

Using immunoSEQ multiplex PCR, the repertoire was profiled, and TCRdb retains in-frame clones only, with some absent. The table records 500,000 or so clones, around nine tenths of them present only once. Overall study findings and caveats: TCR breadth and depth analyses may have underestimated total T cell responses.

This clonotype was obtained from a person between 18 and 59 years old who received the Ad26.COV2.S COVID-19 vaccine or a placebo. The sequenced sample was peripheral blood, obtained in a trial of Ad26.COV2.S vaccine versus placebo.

CDR3 residues: CASSLTPGTNQPQHF. The CDR3 coding sequence is TGCGCCAGCAGCTTAACCCCGGGGACCAATCAGCCCCAGCATTTT. This sequence joins TRBV5-1 and TRBJ1-5, with D perhaps TRBD1 (5 bases). The CDR3 length is 15 residues. Germline assignment: CDR1 SGHRS and CDR2 YFSETQ. V was shortened by 2 bases and J by 3 bases, with 12 bases between the two germline ends. Full variable domain (missing parts from reference TRBV5-1 and TRBJ1-5): KAGVTQTPRYLIKTRGQQVTLSCSPISGHRSVSWYQQTPGQGLQFLFEYFSETQRNKGNFPGRFSGRQFSNSRSEMNVSTLELGDSALYLCASSLTPGTNQPQHFGDGTRLSIL.